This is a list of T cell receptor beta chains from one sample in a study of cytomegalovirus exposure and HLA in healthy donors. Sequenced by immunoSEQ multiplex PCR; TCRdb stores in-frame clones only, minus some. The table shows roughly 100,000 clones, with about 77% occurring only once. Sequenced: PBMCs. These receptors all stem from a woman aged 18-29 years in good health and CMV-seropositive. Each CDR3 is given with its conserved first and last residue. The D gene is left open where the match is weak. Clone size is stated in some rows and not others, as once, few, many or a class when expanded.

CDR3: CASSYLFGGPGYTF
DNA: TGTGCCAGCAGTTACCTCTTCGGGGGGCCTGGCTACACCTTC
V: TRBV6-6
D: NA
J: TRBJ1-2
size: NA

CDR3: CSVTPLVSAANEQFF
DNA: TGCAGCGTTACCCCCCTAGTGTCAGCTGCCAATGAGCAGTTCTTC
V: TRBV29-1
D: NA
J: TRBJ2-1
size: NA

CDR3: CASRDSVGDSEAFF
DNA: TGTGCCAGCAGAGATTCGGTCGGTGACAGTGAAGCTTTCTTT
V: TRBV28
D: NA
J: TRBJ1-1
size: NA

CDR3: CASSLSVGVGYGYTF
DNA: TGTGCCAGCAGTTTATCGGTAGGGGTCGGCTATGGCTACACCTTC
V: TRBV27
D: NA
J: TRBJ1-2
size: NA

CDR3: CASSPPRTSGGSSIYEQYF
DNA: TGTGCCAGCAGCCCGCCGAGGACTAGCGGGGGGTCCTCCATCTACGAGCAGTACTTC
V: TRBV7-8
D: TRBD2
J: TRBJ2-7
size: NA

CDR3: CASNPGHHRSVTEAFF
DNA: TGTGCCAGTAATCCGGGACACCATAGATCGGTGACTGAAGCTTTCTTT
V: TRBV19
D: NA
J: TRBJ1-1
size: NA

CDR3: CAWTSGFTYEQYF
DNA: TGTGCCTGGACTAGCGGATTTACCTACGAGCAGTACTTC
V: TRBV30
D: TRBD2
J: TRBJ2-7
size: NA

CDR3: CASNGGDSDNEQFF
DNA: TGTGCCAGCAACGGGGGGGACTCGGACAATGAGCAGTTCTTC
V: TRBV4-2
D: TRBD2
J: TRBJ2-1
size: NA

CDR3: CASSQGEGGGADTQYF
DNA: TGCGCCAGCAGCCAAGGGGAGGGCGGAGGGGCAGATACGCAGTATTTT
V: TRBV4-3
D: TRBD2
J: TRBJ2-3
size: NA

CDR3: CASSPLKTGNTQYF
DNA: TGCGCCAGCAGCCCTCTTAAGACAGGAAATACGCAGTATTTT
V: TRBV4-1
D: NA
J: TRBJ2-3
size: NA

CDR3: CASRRRRDRGLSNQPQHF
DNA: TGTGCCAGCAGACGCCGCCGGGACAGGGGGCTTAGCAATCAGCCCCAGCATTTT
V: TRBV28
D: TRBD1
J: TRBJ1-5
size: NA

CDR3: CASSPKNYWVDQETQYF
DNA: TGTGCCAGCAGCCCGAAAAACTATTGGGTAGACCAAGAGACCCAGTACTTC
V: TRBV9
D: NA
J: TRBJ2-5
size: NA

CDR3: CASSTGPNSPLHF
DNA: TGTGCCAGCAGTACAGGGCCAAATTCACCCCTCCACTTT
V: TRBV9
D: NA
J: TRBJ1-6
size: few

CDR3: CASSPPGGAWTGELFF
DNA: TGTGCCAGCTCACCACCCGGGGGGGCGTGGACCGGGGAGCTGTTTTTT
V: TRBV18
D: TRBD2
J: TRBJ2-2
size: NA

CDR3: CASYSRGIGKAFF
DNA: TGTGCCAGCTATTCCAGGGGAATAGGGAAAGCTTTCTTT
V: TRBV6-5
D: NA
J: TRBJ1-1
size: NA

CDR3: CASSSDTYEQYF
DNA: TGTGCCAGCAGCTCAGATACCTACGAGCAGTACTTC
V: TRBV7-3
D: NA
J: TRBJ2-7
size: NA

CDR3: CATGRLDNEQFF
DNA: TGTGCCACCGGGAGGTTGGACAATGAGCAGTTCTTC
V: TRBV15
D: NA
J: TRBJ2-1
size: NA

CDR3: CASSMVTGNNQPQHF
DNA: TGTGCCAGTAGTATGGTTACAGGAAACAATCAGCCCCAGCATTTT
V: TRBV19
D: NA
J: TRBJ1-5
size: NA

CDR3: CAISEGQGDQPQHF
DNA: TGTGCCATCAGTGAAGGACAGGGGGATCAGCCCCAGCATTTT
V: TRBV10-3
D: TRBD1
J: TRBJ1-5
size: NA

CDR3: CASSSTGTGAYEQYF
DNA: TGCGCCAGCAGCTCAACCGGGACAGGGGCCTACGAGCAGTACTTC
V: TRBV5-1
D: TRBD1
J: TRBJ2-7
size: NA

CDR3: CASSLEDSRAHEQYF
DNA: TGTGCCAGCAGCTTAGAGGACAGTAGGGCTCACGAGCAGTACTTC
V: TRBV7-8
D: NA
J: TRBJ2-7
size: NA

CDR3: CASSPTSGTGNEQFF
DNA: TGTGCCAGCAGCCCCACTAGCGGGACGGGCAATGAGCAGTTCTTC
V: TRBV9
D: TRBD2
J: TRBJ2-1
size: NA

CDR3: CASSQDIGTRPYEQYF
DNA: TGCGCCAGCAGCCAGGATATAGGGACTCGACCCTACGAGCAGTACTTC
V: TRBV4-3
D: NA
J: TRBJ2-7
size: NA

CDR3: CASSFRREGREQYF
DNA: TGTGCCAGCAGCTTCAGACGGGAGGGCCGCGAGCAGTACTTC
V: TRBV7-9
D: TRBD2
J: TRBJ2-7
size: NA

CDR3: CASSTSSGGAKNIQYF
DNA: TGTGCCAGTAGTACAAGTAGCGGGGGAGCCAAAAACATTCAGTACTTC
V: TRBV19
D: TRBD2
J: TRBJ2-4
size: NA

CDR3: CATASGGGLSSYNEQFF
DNA: TGTGCCACCGCCTCCGGCGGGGGCCTGAGCTCCTACAATGAGCAGTTCTTC
V: TRBV15
D: NA
J: TRBJ2-1
size: NA